This TCR beta chain was sequenced in a study of cytomegalovirus exposure and HLA in healthy donors. It was with 60 Vbeta and 13 Jbeta primers that the PCR ran. Generated by immunoSEQ multiplex PCR, the TCRdb table keeps only in-frame clones and is missing some. The sample lists more than 90,000 clones; under 85% were seen once. Study results and caveats: Accurate prediction of most subjects' HLA-A and HLA-B alleles from TCR beta sequences was reported.

The CDR3 covers 15 residues. Germline V gene lookup returns CDR1 LNHNV and CDR2 YYDKDF (reference sequence). V lost 1 base to trimming and J lost 6 bases; unmatched junction nucleotides: 9. To note about this clone: What it binds is unknown.

The receptor was derived from a woman aged 40 to 50 in good health and CMV-seronegative. The sample taken for sequencing was PBMCs. The V call is TRBV15, the J call TRBJ2-7, with 7 nucleotides matching TRBD2. In DNA, the CDR3 is TGTGCCACCAGCAGAGTCGACGGGAGGATGGGCGAGCAGTACTTC. This translates into CATSRVDGRMGEQYF. The entire variable domain, with the rest obtained from reference TRBV15 and TRBJ2-7, is as follows: DAMVIQNPRYQVTQFGKPVTLSCSQTLNHNVMYWYQQKSSQAPKLLFHYYDKDFNNEADTPDNFQSRRPNTSFCFLDIRSPGLGDTAMYLCATSRVDGRMGEQYFGPGTRLTVT.